This T cell receptor beta chain was sequenced in a study of T cell responses to AZD1222 COVID-19 vaccine (dated by TCRdb to the early 2020s). In the study overall: AZD1222 recipients given second doses at about 4 weeks or at about 12 weeks were pooled, since spike-specific TCR depth and breadth were not found to differ between the two schedules. TCR sequencing was performed for more than 230 trial participants, of whom some 200 were given two doses of AZD1222 and 26 were given two doses of MenACWY control vaccine. Trial participants were enrolled by age into 18-55, 56-69 and 70-plus year subgroups, with 148, 28 and 57 TCR-sequenced participants respectively.

The CDR3 regions of human TCRbeta chains were analyzed by immunosequencing. In the original analysis: Repertoire TCRs were matched against a reference library of SARS-CoV-2-specific TCRs generated with the MIRA antigen-specificity platform. Breadth was defined as the fraction of unique TCRs that were SARS-CoV-2-associated, and depth was defined as the fraction of total T cells that were SARS-CoV-2-associated. Using the MIRA data, each spike-specific TCR was mapped to the spike region that the TCR reacts to and placed in a CD4 or CD8 class. Log10-transformed breadth and depth values were compared by one-way ANOVA with Sidak's multiple comparisons tests. TCRdb retrieved this table from immuneACCESS and kept in-frame rearrangements only. Not all clones are present; in checked studies, unresolved V genes account for under half, and no reason is known for the remainder. V and J calls and clone size are those listed in that table; D and trimming were worked out from the DNA. This sample has roughly 55,000 clones in its table, and 80% to 90% of those were observed once. The ten largest clonotypes hold roughly 2% of the sample.

CDR1 and CDR2 are read off the germline V gene as SGHVS and FQNEAQ. The CDR3 contains 15 residues, cysteine and phenylalanine counted. The entry retains the CDR3 DNA only, 45 bases that are in frame from base 1. V is clipped by 4 bases and J by 1 base, and the sequence between their germline boundaries is 14 bases long. The time point label corresponds to: baseline before first vaccination. The vaccinee samples were drawn from two UK trials, COV001 and COV002, one of which was a single-blind randomized controlled phase 2/3 trial testing AZD1222 (ChAdOx1 nCoV-19) in healthy adults. For TCRbeta chain sequencing, PBMC samples from trial participants were taken at day 0 and at day 28 after the second dose. What the research found in general, with its limitations: After two AZD1222 doses, spike-specific TCR breadth and depth were significantly higher than at day 0 and than in MenACWY recipients. Vaccine-associated CD4 TCRs spanned the whole spike protein, with dominant responses in regions 160-218 and 743-854. Because no day 14 peak-response samples were available, repertoires were characterized only after the peak T cell response. Most participants were white British and females outnumbered males, and the authors suggested that clonal diversity may have been underestimated. The 56-69-year group was small, and its depth increase did not reach significance, likely because of low power. Nearly half of unique spike-specific TCRs reportedly recognized epitopes outside regions mutated in the B.1.351 and B.1.1.7 variants. Conclusions about previously exposed vaccinees were limited because only six or seven AZD1222 recipients were SARS-CoV-2 seropositive at baseline.

In regard to this clone: Its antigen target is currently unknown. Per-base qualities were not stored, and no clone one base away is much larger.

The specimen was peripheral blood, collected on day 0 of AZD1222 vaccination. The source is an adult in good health. In this chain, TRBV7-8 is recombined with TRBJ2-7; 6 matching bases give a weak D call of TRBD2. The sequenced DNA: TGTGCCAGCAGCTCACAATTCGGGACTTCCTACGAGCAGTACTTC. It encodes CASSSQFGTSYEQYF.